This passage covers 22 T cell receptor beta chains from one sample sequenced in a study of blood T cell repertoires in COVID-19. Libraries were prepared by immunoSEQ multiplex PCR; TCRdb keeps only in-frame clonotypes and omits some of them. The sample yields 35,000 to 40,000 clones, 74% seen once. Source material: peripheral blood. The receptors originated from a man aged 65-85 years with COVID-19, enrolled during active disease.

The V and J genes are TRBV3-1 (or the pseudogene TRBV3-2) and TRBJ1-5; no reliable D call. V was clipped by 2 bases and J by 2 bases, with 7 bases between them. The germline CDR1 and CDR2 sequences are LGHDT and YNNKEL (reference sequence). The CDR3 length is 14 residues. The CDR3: CASSQFGGNQPQHF. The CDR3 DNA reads TGTGCCAGCAGCCAATTCGGTGGCAATCAGCCCCAGCATTTT.

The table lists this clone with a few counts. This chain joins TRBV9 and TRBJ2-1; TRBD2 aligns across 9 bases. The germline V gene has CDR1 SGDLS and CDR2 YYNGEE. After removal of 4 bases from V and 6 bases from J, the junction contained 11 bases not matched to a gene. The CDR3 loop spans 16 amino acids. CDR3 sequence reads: CASSSRASGERNEQFF. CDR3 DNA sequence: TGTGCCAGCAGCTCACGGGCTAGCGGGGAACGCAATGAGCAGTTCTTC.

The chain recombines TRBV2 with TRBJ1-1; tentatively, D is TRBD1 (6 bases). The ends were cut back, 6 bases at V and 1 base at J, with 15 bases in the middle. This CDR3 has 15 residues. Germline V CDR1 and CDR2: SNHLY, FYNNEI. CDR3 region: CASRGFRGENTEAFF. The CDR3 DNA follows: TGTGCCAGCAGGGGGTTCAGGGGTGAGAACACTGAAGCTTTCTTT.

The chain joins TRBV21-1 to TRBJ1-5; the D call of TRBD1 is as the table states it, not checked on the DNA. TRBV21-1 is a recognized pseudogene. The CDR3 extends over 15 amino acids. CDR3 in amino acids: CASSNGRRNNQPQHF. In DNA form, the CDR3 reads TGTGCCAGCAGCAATGGCAGGCGAAACAATCAGCCCCAGCATTTT.

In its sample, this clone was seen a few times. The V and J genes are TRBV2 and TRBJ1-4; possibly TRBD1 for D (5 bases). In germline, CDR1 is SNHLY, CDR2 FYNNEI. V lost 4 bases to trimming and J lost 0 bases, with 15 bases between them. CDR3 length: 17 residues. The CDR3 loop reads CASSAFSDRATNEKLFF. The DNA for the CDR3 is TGTGCCAGCAGTGCCTTTTCCGACAGAGCAACTAATGAAAAACTGTTTTTT. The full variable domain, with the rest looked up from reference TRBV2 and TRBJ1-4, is EPEVTQTPSHQVTQMGQEVILRCVPISNHLYFYWYRQILGQKVEFLVSFYNNEISEKSEIFDDQFSVERPDGSNFTLKIRSTKLEDSAMYFCASSAFSDRATNEKLFFGSGTQLSVL.

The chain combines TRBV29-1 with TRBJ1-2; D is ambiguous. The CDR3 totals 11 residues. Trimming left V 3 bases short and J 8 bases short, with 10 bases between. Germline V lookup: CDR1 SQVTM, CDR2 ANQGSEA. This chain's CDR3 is CSVEALWGYTF. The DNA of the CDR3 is TGCAGCGTTGAGGCCCTCTGGGGCTACACCTTC.

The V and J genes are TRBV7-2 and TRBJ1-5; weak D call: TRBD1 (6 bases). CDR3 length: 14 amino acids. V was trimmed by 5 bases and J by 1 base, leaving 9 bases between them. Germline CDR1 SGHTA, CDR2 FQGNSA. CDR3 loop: CASSPGHSNQPQHF. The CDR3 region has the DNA TGTGCCAGCAGCCCGGGACACAGCAATCAGCCCCAGCATTTT.

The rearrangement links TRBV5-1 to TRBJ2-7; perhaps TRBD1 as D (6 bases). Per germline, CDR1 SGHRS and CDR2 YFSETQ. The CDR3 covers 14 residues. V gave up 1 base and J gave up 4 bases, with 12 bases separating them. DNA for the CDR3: TGCGCCAGCAGCTTGAGCTGGGGGCAATACGAGCAGTACTTC. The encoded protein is CASSLSWGQYEQYF.

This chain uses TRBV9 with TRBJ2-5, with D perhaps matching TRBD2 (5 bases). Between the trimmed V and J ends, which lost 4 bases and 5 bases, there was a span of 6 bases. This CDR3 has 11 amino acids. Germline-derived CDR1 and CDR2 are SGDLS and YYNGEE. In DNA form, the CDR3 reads TGTGCCAGCAGCCCGGGGGAGACCCAGTACTTC. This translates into CASSPGETQYF.

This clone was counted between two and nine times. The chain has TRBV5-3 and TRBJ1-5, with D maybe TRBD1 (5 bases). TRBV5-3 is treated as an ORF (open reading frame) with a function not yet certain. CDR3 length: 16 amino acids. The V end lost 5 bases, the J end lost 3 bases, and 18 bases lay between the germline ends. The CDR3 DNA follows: TGTGCCAGAAGACCCGGGGCGGGAGACCTCAATCAGCCCCAGCATTTT. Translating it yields CARRPGAGDLNQPQHF.

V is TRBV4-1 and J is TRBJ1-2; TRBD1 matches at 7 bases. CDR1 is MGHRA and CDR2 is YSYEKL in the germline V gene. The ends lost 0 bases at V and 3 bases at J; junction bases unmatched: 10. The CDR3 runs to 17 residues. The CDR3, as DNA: TGCGCCAGCAGCCAAGAACAATCGACAGGGTTCGACTATGGCTACACCTTC. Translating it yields CASSQEQSTGFDYGYTF.

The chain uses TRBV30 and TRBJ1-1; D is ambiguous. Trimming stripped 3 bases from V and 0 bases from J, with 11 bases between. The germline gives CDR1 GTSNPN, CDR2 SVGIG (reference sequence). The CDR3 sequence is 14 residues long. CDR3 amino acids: CAWRADILNTEAFF. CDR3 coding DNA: TGTGCCTGGAGGGCCGACATCCTGAACACTGAAGCTTTCTTT. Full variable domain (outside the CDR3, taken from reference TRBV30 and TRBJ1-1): SQTIHQWPATLVQPVGSPLSLECTVEGTSNPNLYWYRQAAGRGLQLLFYSVGIGQISSEVPQNLSASRPQDRQFILSSKKLLLSDSGFYLCAWRADILNTEAFFGQGTRLTVV.

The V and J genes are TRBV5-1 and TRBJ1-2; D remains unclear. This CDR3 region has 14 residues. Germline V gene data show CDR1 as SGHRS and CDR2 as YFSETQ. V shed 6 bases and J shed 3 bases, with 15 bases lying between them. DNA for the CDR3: TGCGCCAGCATAGGTCCTGGGAGGGACTATGGCTACACCTTC. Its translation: CASIGPGRDYGYTF.

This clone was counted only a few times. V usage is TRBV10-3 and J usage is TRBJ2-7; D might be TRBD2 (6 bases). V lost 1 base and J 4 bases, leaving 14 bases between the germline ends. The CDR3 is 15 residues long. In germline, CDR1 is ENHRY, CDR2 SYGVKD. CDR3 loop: CAISEYRDSPYEQYF. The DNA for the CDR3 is TGTGCCATCAGTGAGTATCGGGACTCCCCTTACGAGCAGTACTTC.

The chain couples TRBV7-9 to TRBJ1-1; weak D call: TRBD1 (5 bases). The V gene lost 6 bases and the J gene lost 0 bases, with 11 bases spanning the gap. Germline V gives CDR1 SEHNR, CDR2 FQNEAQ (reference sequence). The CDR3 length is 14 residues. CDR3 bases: TGTGCCAGCAGTTGGGGACTTATGAACACTGAAGCTTTCTTT. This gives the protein CASSWGLMNTEAFF.

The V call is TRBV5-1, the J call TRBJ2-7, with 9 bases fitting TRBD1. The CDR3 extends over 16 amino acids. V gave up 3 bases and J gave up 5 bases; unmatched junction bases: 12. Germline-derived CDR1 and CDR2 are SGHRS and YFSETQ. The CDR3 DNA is TGCGCCAGCAGCTCAACAGTCGGGACAGGGCGCCACGAGCAGTACTTC. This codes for CASSSTVGTGRHEQYF.

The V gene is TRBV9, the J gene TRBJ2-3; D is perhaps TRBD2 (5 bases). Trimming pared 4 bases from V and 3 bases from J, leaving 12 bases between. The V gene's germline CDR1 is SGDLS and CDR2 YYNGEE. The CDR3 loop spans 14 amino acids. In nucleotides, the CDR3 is TGTGCCAGCAGCCCCGGCCAGCGGACAGATACGCAGTATTTT. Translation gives CASSPGQRTDTQYF.

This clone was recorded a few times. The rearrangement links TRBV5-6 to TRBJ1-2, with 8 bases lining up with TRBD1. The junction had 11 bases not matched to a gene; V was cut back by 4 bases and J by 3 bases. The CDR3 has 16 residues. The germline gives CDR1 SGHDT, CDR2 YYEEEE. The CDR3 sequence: CASSKPLGGQDYGYTF. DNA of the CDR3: TGTGCCAGCAGCAAGCCGCTAGGGGGACAGGACTATGGCTACACCTTC.

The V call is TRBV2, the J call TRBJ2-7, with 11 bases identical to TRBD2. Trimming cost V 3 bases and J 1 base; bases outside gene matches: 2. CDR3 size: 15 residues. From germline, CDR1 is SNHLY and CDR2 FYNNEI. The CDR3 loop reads CASSEGLAASYEQYF. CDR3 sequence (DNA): TGTGCCAGCAGTGAGGGACTAGCGGCATCCTACGAGCAGTACTTC.

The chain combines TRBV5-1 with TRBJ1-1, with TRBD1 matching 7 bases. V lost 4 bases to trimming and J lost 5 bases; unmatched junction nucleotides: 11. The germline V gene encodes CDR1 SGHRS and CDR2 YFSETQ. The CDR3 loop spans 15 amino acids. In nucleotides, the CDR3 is TGCGCCAGCAGCCTTAGTCAGGGGGGATTTACTGAAGCTTTCTTT. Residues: CASSLSQGGFTEAFF.

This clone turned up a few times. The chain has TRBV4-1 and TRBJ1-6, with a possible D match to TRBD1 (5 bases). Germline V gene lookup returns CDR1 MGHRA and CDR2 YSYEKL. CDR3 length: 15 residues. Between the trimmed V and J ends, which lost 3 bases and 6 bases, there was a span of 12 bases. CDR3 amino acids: CASSQEDRVNSPLHF. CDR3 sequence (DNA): TGCGCCAGCAGCCAGGAAGACAGAGTTAATTCACCCCTCCACTTT.

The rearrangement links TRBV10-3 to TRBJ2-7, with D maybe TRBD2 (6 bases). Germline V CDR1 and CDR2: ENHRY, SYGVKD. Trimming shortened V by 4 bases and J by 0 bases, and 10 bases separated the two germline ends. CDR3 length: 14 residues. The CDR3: CAISGGLTSYEQYF. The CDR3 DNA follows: TGTGCCATCAGTGGGGGACTGACCTCCTACGAGCAGTACTTC.